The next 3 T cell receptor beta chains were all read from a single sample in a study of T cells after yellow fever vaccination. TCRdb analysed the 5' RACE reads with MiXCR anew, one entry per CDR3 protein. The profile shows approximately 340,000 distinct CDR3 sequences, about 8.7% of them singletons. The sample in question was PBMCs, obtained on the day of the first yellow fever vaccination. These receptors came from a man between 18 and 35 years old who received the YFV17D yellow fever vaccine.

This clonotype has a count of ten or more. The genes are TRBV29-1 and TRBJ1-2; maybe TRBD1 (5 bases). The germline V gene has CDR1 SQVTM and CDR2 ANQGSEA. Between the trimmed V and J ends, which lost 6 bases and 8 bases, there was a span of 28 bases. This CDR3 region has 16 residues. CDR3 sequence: CSVIGGQGPTLGGYTF. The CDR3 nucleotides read TGCAGCGTGATCGGAGGTCAGGGTCCCACCCTTGGGGGCTACACCTTC.

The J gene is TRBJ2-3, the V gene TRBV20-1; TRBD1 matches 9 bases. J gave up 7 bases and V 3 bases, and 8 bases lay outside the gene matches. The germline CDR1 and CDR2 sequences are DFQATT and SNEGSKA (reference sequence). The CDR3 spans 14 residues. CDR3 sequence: CSARSTGGMYTQYF. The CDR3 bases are TGCAGTGCTAGGAGCACAGGGGGCATGTATACGCAGTATTTT.

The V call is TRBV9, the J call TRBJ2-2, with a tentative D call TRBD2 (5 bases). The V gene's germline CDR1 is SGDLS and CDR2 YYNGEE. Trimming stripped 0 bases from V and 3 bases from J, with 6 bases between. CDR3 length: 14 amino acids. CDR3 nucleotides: TGTGCCAGCAGCGTAGGGGGAGACACCGGGGAGCTGTTTTTT. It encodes CASSVGGDTGELFF.